This entry features one T cell receptor beta chain sequence. This entry is derived from a study of blood T cell repertoires in COVID-19. The CDR3 covers 15 residues. Between the trimmed V and J ends, which lost 3 bases and 7 bases, there was a span of 15 bases. Germline CDR1 is MDHEN and CDR2 is SYDVKM. Repertoires were generated with immunoSEQ multiplex PCR, while TCRdb's copy carries only in-frame clones and drops some. This table has 210,000 or so clones, around four fifths appearing once. This receptor was obtained from a woman in her fifties or sixties with active or convalescent COVID-19. V gene TRBV28 combines with J gene TRBJ1-4; the D is unclear. The specimen sequenced was peripheral blood. The CDR3, as DNA: TGTGCCAGCAGTTTTGGAGCCGGCGATAGTGAAAAACTGTTTTTT. Its protein is CASSFGAGDSEKLFF.